This T cell receptor beta chain was found in a study of T cells in localized non-small cell lung cancer. Data came from immunoSEQ multiplex PCR; TCRdb stores just in-frame clones and leaves some out. The sample carries some 41,000 clones, 83% recorded once. On this clone: Its antigen is undetermined.

CDR1 is MNHEY and CDR2 is SMNVEV in the germline V gene (reference sequence). The CDR3 runs to 13 residues. Trimming took 7 bases from V and 12 from J; bases not matched to a gene: 11. Study observations and caveats: Uninvolved adjacent lung showed the highest T cell clonality, exceeding tumor. Investigators sequenced only a single tumor region, leaving heterogeneity possible. When the top 100 tumor clones were examined, a median approximately 57 of them also appeared in the adjacent lung, which was paired and uninvolved.

Sequencing used PBMCs, obtained before any cancer treatment. This chain links TRBV27 with TRBJ2-1; 8 bases agree with TRBD1. The TCR was taken from a man between 40 and 69 years old with stage II lung adenocarcinoma. The CDR3 DNA sequence: TGTGCCAGCAACAGCATAACAGGGGGTGGGCAGTTCTTC. Its translation is CASNSITGGGQFF.